This TCR beta chain is drawn from a study of OX40 agonist ivuxolimab in advanced cancers. Measured with immunoSEQ multiplex PCR; TCRdb has only the in-frame clones, and not every one. The sample yields roughly 50,000 clones, 60% to 80% seen once. CDR1 and CDR2 (germline): LNHDA, SQIVND (reference sequence). The V end was cut by 5 bases, the J end by 2 bases, with 13 bases between. The CDR3 sequence is 16 residues long. This clone came up once. This material consisted of CD4+ or CD8+ T cells sorted from blood, taken in a trial of the OX40 agonist ivuxolimab. The V gene is TRBV19, the J gene TRBJ2-6; D remains unclear. The TCR originated in an adult with an advanced solid tumor such as melanoma, head and neck, liver or kidney cancer. The CDR3 loop is CASSSKGVPGANVLTF. The CDR3 DNA reads as TGTGCCAGTAGTTCGAAAGGAGTTCCTGGGGCCAACGTCCTGACTTTC.